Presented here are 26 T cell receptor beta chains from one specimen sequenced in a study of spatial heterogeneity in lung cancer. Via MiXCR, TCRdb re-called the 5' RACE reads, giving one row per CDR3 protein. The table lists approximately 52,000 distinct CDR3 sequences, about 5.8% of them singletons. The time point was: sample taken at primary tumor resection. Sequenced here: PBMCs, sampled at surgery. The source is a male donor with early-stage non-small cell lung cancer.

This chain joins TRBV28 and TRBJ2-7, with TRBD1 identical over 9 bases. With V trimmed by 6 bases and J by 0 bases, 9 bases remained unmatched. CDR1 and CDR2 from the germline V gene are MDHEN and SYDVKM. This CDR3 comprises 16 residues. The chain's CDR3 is CASRTEGQGSSYEQYF. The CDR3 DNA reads TGTGCCAGCAGGACCGAGGGACAGGGAAGCTCCTACGAGCAGTACTTC.

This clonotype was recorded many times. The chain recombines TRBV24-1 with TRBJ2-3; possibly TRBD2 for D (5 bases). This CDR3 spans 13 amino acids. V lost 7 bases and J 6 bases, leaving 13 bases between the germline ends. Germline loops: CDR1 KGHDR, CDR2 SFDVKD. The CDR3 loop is CATRSRTGDTQYF. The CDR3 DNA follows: TGTGCCACCAGGAGCCGGACGGGGGATACGCAGTATTTT.

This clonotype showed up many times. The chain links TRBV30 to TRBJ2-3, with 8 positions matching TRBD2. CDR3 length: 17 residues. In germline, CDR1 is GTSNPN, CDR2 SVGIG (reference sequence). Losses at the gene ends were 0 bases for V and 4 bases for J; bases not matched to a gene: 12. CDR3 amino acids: CAWSVGWRSGSPDTQYF. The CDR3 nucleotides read TGTGCCTGGAGTGTCGGGTGGAGAAGCGGGAGTCCAGATACGCAGTATTTT.

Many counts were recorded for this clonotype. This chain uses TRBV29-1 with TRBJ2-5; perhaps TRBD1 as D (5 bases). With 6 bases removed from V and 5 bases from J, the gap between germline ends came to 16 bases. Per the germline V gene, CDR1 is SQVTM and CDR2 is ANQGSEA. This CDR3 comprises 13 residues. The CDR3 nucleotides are TGCAGCGTCGATACCAGGGATAGGGAGACCCAGTACTTC. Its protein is CSVDTRDRETQYF.

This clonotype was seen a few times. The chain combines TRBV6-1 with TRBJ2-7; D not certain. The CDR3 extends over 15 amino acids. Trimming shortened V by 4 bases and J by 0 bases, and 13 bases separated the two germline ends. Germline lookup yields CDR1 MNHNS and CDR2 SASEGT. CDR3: CASSAGVSLSYEQYF. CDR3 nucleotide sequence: TGTGCCAGCAGTGCTGGAGTATCCCTCTCCTACGAGCAGTACTTC.

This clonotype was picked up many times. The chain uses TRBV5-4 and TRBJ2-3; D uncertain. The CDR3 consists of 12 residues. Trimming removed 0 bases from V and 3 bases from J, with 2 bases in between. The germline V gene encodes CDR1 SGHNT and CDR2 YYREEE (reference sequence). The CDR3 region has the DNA TGTGCCAGCAGCTTGGCGACAGATACGCAGTATTTT. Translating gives CASSLATDTQYF.

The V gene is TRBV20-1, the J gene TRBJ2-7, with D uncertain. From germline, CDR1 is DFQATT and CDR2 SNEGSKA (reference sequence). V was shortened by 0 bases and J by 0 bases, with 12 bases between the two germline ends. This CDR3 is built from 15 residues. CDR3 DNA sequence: TGCAGTGCTAGAGATCAACGGGTTAGCTCCTACGAGCAGTACTTC. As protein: CSARDQRVSSYEQYF.

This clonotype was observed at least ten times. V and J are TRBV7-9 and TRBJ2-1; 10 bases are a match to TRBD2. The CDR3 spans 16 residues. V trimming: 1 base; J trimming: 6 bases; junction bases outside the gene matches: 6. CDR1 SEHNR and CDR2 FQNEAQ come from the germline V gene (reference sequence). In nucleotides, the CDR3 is TGTGCCAGCAGCTTAGGGCCTAGCGGGAGTTCCAATGAGCAGTTCTTC. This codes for CASSLGPSGSSNEQFF. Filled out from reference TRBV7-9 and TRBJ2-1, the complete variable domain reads DTGVSQNPRHKITKRGQNVTFRCDPISEHNRLYWYRQTLGQGPEFLTYFQNEAQLEKSRLLSDRFSAERPKGSFSTLEIQRTEQGDSAMYLCASSLGPSGSSNEQFFGPGTRLTVL.

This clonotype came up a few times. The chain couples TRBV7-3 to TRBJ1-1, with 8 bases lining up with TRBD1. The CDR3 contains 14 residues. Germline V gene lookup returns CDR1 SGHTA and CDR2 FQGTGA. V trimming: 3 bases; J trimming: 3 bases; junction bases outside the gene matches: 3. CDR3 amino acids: CASSLTGADTEAFF. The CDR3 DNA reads TGTGCCAGCAGCTTGACAGGGGCGGACACTGAAGCTTTCTTT.

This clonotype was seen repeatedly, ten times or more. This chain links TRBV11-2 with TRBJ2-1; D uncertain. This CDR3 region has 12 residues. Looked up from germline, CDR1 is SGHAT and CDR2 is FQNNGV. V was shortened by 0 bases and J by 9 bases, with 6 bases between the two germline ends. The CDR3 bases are TGTGCCAGCAGCTTAGATTTGTTTGAGCAGTTCTTC. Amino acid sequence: CASSLDLFEQFF.

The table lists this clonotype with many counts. DNA of the CDR3: TGTGCCAGCAGGGGGGGGCCCAATCAGCCCCAGCATTTT. Translation gives CASRGGPNQPQHF. V gene TRBV6-5 combines with J gene TRBJ1-5, with D perhaps matching TRBD1 (6 bases). V gave up 6 bases and J gave up 3 bases, with 9 bases separating them. Germline CDR1 and CDR2: MNHEY and SVGAGI. The CDR3 contains 13 residues.

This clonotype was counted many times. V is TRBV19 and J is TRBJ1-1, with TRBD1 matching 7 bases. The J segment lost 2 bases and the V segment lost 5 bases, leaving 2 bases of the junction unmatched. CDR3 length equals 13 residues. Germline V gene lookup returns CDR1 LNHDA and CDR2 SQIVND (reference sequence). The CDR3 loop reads CASSWDSNTEAFF. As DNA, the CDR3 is TGTGCCAGTAGTTGGGACAGCAACACTGAAGCTTTCTTT.

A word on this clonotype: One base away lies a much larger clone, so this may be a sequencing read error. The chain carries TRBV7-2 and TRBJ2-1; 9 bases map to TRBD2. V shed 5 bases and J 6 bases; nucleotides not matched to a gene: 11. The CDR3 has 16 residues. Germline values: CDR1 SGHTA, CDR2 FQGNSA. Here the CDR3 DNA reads TGTGCCAGCAGCCCACCGATAGCGGGAGTAGGCAATGAGCAGTTCTTC. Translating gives CASSPPIAGVGNEQFF.

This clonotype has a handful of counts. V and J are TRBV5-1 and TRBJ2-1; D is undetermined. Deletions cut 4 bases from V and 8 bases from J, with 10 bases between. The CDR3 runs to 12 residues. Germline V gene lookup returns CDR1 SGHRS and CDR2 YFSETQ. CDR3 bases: TGCGCCAGCAGCCGTCCTTCGGATGAGCAGTTCTTC. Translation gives CASSRPSDEQFF.

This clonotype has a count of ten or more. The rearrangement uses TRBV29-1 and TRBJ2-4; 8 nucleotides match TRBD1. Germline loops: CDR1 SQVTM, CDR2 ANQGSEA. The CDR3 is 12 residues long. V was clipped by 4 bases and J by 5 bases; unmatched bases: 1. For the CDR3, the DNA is TGCAGCGTTGTGGGACAGGAAAACATTCAGTACTTC. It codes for CSVVGQENIQYF.

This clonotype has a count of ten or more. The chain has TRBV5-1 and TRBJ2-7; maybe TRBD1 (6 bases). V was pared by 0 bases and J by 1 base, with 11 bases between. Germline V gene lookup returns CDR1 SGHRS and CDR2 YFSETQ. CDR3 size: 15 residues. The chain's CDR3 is CASSLVQGLSYEQYF. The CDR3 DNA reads TGCGCCAGCAGCTTGGTGCAGGGGCTTTCCTACGAGCAGTACTTC.

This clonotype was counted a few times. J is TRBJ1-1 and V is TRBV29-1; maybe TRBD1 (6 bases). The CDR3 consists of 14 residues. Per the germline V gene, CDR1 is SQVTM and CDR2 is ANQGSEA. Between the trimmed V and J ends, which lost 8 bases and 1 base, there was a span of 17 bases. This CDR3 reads CSLWGGGGNTEAFF. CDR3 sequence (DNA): TGCAGCCTGTGGGGGGGCGGTGGGAACACTGAAGCTTTCTTT.

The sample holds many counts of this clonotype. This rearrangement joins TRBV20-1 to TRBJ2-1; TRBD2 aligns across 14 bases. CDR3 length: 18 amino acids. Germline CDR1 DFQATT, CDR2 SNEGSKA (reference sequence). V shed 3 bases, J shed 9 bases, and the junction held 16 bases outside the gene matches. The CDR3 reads CSASRSGLAGVERGEQFF. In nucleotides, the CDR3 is TGCAGTGCTAGCCGATCGGGACTAGCGGGAGTTGAGAGAGGTGAGCAGTTCTTC.

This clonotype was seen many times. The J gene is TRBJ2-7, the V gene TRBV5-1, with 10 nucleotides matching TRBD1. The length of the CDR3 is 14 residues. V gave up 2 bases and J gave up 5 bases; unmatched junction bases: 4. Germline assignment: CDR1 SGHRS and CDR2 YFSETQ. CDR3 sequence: CASSFGTGAHEQYF. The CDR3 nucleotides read TGCGCCAGCAGCTTCGGGACAGGGGCCCACGAGCAGTACTTC.

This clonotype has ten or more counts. CDR3 sequence reads: CASRIGLAETNEQFF. DNA of the CDR3: TGTGCCAGCAGAATCGGACTAGCGGAAACCAATGAGCAGTTCTTC. The gene calls are TRBV11-2 and TRBJ2-1, with 10 bases matching TRBD2. CDR1 SGHAT and CDR2 FQNNGV come from the germline V gene. V dropped 6 bases and J dropped 6; count of bases not matched to a gene: 8. The CDR3 is 15 residues long.

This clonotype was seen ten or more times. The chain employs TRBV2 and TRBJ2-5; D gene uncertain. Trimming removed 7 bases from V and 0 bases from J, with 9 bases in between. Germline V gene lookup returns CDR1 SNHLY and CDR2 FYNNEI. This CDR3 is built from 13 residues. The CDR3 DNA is TGTGCCAGCATCGGCAGATACCAAGAGACCCAGTACTTC. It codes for CASIGRYQETQYF.

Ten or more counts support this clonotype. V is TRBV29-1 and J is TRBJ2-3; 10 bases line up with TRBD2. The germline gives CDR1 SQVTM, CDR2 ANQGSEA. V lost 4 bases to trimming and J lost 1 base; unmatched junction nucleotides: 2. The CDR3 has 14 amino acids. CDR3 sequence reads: CSVAGLAGTDTQYF. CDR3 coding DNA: TGCAGCGTTGCAGGACTAGCGGGCACAGATACGCAGTATTTT.

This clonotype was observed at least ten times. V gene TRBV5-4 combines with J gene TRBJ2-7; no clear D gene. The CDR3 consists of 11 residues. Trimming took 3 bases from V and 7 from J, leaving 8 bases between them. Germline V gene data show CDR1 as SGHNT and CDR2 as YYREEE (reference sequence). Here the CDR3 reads CASSSPWEQYF. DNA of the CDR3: TGTGCCAGCAGCTCACCGTGGGAGCAGTACTTC.

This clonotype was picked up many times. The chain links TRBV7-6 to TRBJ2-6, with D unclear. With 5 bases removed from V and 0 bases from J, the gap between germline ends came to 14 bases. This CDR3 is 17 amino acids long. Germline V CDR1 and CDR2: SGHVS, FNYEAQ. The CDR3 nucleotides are TGTGCCAGCAGCCCCTTCCACCCCCGCTCTGGGGCCAACGTCCTGACTTTC. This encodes CASSPFHPRSGANVLTF.

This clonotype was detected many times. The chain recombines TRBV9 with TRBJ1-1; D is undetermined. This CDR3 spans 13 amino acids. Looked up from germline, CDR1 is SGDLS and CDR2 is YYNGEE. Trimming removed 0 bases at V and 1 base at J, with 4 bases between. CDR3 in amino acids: CASSVAGNTEAFF. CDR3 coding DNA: TGTGCCAGCAGCGTAGCTGGGAACACTGAAGCTTTCTTT.

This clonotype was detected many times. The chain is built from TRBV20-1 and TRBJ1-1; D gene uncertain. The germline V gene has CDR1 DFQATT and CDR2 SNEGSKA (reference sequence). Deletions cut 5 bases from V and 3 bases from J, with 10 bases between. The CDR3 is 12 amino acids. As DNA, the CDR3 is TGCAGTGCTCAAGTCGGGGACACTGAAGCTTTCTTT. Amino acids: CSAQVGDTEAFF.